The entry below gives a single TCR beta chain sequence along with its context. As processed by the authors: From reference gene primer amplification, estimates of nucleated cell counts were derived. TCRdb's copy holds only in-frame clones and misses some; the assay was immunoSEQ multiplex PCR. V and J calls and clone size come straight from that table; D and trimming were deduced from the DNA. The sample yields around 150,000 clones, around 90% seen once. Trimming cost V 7 bases and J 3 bases; bases outside gene matches: 4. CDR3 length equals 13 residues. CDR1 and CDR2 (germline): MNHEY, SVGAGI. These data are taken from a study of blood T cell repertoires in COVID-19. Study in general: PBMCs, B-cell-depleted T cells, or T cells were the source of the cDNA or gDNA that made up the material.

The TCR sequence derives from a young man with acute or convalescent COVID-19. The material sequenced was peripheral blood. This sequence joins TRBV6-5 and TRBJ1-1, with 8 bases identical to TRBD1. The CDR3 sequence is CASTQGADTEAFF. The CDR3 coding sequence is TGTGCCAGCACCCAGGGGGCAGACACTGAAGCTTTCTTT.